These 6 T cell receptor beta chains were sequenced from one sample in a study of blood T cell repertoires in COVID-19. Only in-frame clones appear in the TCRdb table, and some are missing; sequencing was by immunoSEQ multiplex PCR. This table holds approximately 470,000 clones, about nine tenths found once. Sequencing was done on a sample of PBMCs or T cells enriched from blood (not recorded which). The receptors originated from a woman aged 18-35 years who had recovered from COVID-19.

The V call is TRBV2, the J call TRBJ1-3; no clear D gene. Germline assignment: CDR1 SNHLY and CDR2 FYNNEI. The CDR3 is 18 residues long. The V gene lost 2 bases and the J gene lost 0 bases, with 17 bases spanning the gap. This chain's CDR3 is CASSETPVISDSGNTIYF. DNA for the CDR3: TGTGCCAGCAGTGAAACCCCGGTGATTTCCGACTCTGGAAACACCATATATTTT.

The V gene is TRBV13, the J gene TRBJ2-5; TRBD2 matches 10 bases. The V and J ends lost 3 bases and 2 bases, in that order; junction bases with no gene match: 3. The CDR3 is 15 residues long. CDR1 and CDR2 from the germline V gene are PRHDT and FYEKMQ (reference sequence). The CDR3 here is CASSLGAGGQETQYF. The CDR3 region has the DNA TGTGCCAGCAGCTTGGGAGCGGGGGGGCAAGAGACCCAGTACTTC.

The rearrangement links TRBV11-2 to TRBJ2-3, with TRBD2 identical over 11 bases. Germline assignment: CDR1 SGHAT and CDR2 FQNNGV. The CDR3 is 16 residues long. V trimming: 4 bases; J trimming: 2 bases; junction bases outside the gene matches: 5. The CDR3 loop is CASSSLAGGDTDTQYF. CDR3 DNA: TGTGCCAGCAGCTCCTTAGCGGGGGGGGACACAGATACGCAGTATTTT.

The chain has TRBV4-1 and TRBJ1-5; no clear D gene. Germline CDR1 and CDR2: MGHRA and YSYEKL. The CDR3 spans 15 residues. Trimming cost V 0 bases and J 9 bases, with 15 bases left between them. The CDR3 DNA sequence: TGCGCCAGCAGCCAAGATCGGGAGGGTACGGGGCCCCAGCATTTT. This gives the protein CASSQDREGTGPQHF.

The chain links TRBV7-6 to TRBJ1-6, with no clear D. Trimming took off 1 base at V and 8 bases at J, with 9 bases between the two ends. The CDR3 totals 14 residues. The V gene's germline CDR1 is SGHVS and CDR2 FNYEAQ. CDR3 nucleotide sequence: TGTGCCAGCAGCTTAGACCGGGAGTATTCACCCCTCCACTTT. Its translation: CASSLDREYSPLHF.

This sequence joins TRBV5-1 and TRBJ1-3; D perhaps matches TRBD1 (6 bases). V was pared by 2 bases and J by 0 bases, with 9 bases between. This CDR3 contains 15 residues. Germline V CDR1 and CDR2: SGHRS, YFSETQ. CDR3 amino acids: CASSLEGGSGNTIYF. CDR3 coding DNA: TGCGCCAGCAGCTTAGAAGGGGGCTCTGGAAACACCATATATTTT.